A single sample is the source of the 5 T cell receptor beta chains below, sequenced in a study of PD-1 blockade in mismatch repair-deficient tumors. Measured with immunoSEQ multiplex PCR; TCRdb has only the in-frame clones, and not every one. The data hold fewer than 100,000 clones, with approximately 84% observed a single time. The source was peripheral blood, collected 12 weeks after starting pembrolizumab. The receptors derive from an adult with mismatch repair-deficient cancer.

The chain joins TRBV6-5 to TRBJ1-2, with TRBD1 identical over 7 bases. Germline lookup yields CDR1 MNHEY and CDR2 SVGAGI. This CDR3 comprises 14 residues. Unmatched junction bases numbered 5, after V lost 6 bases and J lost 1 base. The CDR3 protein is CASRPGQLNYGYTF. The CDR3 bases are TGTGCCAGCAGACCGGGACAGCTTAACTATGGCTACACCTTC.

The chain employs TRBV7-3 and TRBJ2-3; D is perhaps TRBD1 or TRBD2 (5 bases each). CDR3 length: 14 amino acids. Trimming stripped 5 bases from V and 4 bases from J, with 13 bases between. Looked up from germline, CDR1 is SGHTA and CDR2 is FQGTGA. The CDR3 bases are TGTGCCAGCAGCCCGGGACGCCAGGCAGATACGCAGTATTTT. This encodes CASSPGRQADTQYF.

The CDR3 loop is CASSRGDTQYF. Here the CDR3 DNA reads TGTGCCAGCTCACGAGGCGATACGCAGTATTTT. The chain links TRBV18 to TRBJ2-3; D gene unclear. Trimming left V 4 bases short and J 6 bases short, with 5 bases between. In germline, CDR1 is KGHSH, CDR2 LQKENI. The CDR3 is 11 amino acids.

This chain uses TRBV2 with TRBJ2-1, with D perhaps matching TRBD2 (5 bases). The germline V and J ends were trimmed by 4 bases and 7 bases, with 14 bases remaining between them. CDR1 SNHLY and CDR2 FYNNEI come from the germline V gene. This CDR3 is built from 14 residues. The CDR3 spells CASSGDRDWNEQFF. CDR3 nucleotide sequence: TGTGCCAGCAGTGGCGATCGGGATTGGAATGAGCAGTTCTTC.

The chain couples TRBV11-2 to TRBJ2-1; 10 bases agree with TRBD2. Looked up from germline, CDR1 is SGHAT and CDR2 is FQNNGV. The V segment lost 0 bases and the J segment 7 bases; nucleotides outside the gene matches: 3. The CDR3 spans 15 residues. The CDR3 nucleotides are TGTGCCAGCAGCTTAGAACTAGCGGGATGGAATGAGCAGTTCTTC. This codes for CASSLELAGWNEQFF.